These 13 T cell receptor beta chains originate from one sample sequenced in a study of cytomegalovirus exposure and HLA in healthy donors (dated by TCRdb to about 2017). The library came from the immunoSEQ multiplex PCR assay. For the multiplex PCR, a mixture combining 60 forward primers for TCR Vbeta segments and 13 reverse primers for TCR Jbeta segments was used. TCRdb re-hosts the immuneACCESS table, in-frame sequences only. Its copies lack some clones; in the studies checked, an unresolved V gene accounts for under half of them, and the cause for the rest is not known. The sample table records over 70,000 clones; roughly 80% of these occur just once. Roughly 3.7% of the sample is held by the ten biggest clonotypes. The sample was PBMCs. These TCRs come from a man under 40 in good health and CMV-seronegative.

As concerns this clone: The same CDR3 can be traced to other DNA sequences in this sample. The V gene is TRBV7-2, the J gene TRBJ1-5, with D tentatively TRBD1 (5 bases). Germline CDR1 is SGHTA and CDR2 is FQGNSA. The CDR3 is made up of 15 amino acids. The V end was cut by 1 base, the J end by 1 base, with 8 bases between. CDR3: CASSLEGASNQPQHF. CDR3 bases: TGTGCCAGCAGCTTAGAAGGGGCGAGCAATCAGCCCCAGCATTTT.

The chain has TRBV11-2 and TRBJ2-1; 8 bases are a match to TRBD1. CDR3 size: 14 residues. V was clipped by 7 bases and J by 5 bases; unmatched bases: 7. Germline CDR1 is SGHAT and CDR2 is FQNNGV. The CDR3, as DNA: TGTGCCAGCAAAGGACAGGGTAAGAACAATGAGCAGTTCTTC. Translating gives CASKGQGKNNEQFF.

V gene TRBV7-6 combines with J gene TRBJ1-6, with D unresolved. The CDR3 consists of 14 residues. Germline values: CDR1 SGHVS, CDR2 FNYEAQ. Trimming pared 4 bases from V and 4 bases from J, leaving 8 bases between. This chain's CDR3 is CASSYDKYNSPLHF. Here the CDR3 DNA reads TGTGCCAGCAGCTATGACAAGTATAATTCACCCCTCCACTTT.

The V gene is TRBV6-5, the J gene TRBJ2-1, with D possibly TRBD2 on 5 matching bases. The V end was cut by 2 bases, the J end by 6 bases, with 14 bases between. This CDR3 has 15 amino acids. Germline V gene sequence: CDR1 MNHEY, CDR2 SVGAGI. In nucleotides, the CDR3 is TGTGCCAGCAGTTACGAGGGAGCCCTCATCAATGAGCAGTTCTTC. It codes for CASSYEGALINEQFF.

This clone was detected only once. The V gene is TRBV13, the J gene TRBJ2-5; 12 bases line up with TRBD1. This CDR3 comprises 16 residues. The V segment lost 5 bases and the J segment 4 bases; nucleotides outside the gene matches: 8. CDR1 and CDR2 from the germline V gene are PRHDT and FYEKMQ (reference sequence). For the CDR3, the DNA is TGTGCCAGCAGCAGCCGGGACAGGGGGCGCGGAGAGACCCAGTACTTC. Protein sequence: CASSSRDRGRGETQYF. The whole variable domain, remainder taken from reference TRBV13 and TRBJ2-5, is AAGVIQSPRHLIKEKRETATLKCYPIPRHDTVYWYQQGPGQDPQFLISFYEKMQSDKGSIPDRFSAQQFSDYHSELNMSSLELGDSALYFCASSSRDRGRGETQYFGPGTRLLVL.

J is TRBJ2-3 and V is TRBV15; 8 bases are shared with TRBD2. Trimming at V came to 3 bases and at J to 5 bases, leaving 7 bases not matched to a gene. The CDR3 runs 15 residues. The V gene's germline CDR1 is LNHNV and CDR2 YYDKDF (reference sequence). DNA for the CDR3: TGTGCCACCAGCAGGCGGGCGGGGGGAGGAGATACGCAGTATTTT. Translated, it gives CATSRRAGGGDTQYF.

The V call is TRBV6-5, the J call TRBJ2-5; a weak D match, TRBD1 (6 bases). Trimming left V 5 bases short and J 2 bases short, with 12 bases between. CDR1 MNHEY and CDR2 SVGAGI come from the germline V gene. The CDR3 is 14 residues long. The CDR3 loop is CASSGNTGQETQYF. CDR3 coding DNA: TGTGCCAGCAGTGGGAATACAGGGCAAGAGACCCAGTACTTC.

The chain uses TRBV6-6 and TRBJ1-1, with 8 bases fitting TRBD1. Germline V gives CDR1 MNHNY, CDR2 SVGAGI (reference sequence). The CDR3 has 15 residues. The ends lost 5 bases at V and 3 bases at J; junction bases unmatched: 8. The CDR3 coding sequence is TGTGCCAGCAGTACGCGACAGGGGTTGGACACTGAAGCTTTCTTT. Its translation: CASSTRQGLDTEAFF.

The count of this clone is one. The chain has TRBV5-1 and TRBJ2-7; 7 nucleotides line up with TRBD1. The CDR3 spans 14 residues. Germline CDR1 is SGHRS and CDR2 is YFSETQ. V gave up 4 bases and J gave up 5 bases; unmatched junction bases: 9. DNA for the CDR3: TGCGCCAGCAGCCCCGACAGGGCCCTCAACGAGCAGTACTTC. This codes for CASSPDRALNEQYF.

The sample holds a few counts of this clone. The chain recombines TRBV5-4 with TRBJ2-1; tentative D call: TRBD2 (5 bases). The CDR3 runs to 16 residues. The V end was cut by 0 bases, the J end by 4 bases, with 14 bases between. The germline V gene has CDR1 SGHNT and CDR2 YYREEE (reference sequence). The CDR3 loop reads CASSLVVGVPYNEQFF. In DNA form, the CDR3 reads TGTGCCAGCAGCTTGGTGGTGGGAGTGCCGTACAATGAGCAGTTCTTC.

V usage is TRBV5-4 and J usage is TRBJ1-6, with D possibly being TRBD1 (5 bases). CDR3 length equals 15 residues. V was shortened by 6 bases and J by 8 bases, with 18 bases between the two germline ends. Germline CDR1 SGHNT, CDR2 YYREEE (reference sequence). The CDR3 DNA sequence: TGTGCCAGCACCTCGGGAGGGGTTAAGGATTCACCCCTCCACTTT. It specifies CASTSGGVKDSPLHF.

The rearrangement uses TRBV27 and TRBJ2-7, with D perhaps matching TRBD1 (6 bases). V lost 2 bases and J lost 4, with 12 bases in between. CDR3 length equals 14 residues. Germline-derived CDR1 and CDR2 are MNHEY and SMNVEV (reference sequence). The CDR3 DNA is TGTGCCAGCAGTTTAAGGATCAGGGGTTACGAGCAGTACTTC. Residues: CASSLRIRGYEQYF.

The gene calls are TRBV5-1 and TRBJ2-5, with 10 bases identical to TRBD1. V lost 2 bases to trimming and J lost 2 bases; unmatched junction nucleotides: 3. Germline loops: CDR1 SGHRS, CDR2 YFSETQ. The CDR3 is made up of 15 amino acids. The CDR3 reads CASSFDRGRQETQYF. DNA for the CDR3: TGCGCCAGCAGCTTCGACAGGGGGCGTCAAGAGACCCAGTACTTC.